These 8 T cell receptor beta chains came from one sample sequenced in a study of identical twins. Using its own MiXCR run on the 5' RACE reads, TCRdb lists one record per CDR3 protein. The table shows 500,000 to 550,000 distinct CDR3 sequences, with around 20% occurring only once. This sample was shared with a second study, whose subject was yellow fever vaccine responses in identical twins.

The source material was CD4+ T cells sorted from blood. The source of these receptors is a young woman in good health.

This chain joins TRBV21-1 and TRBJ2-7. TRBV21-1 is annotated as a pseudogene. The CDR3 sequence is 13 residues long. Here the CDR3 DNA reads TGTGCCAGCAGCGCCACTGGTTCCTACGAGCAGTACGTC. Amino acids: CASSATGSYEQYV.

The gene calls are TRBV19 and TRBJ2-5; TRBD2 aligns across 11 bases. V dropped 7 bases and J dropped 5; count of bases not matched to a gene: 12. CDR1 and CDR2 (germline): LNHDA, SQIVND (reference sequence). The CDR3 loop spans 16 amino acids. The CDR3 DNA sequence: TGTGCCAGTACCTCTGGGGCTAGCGGGAGGTGGGAGACCCAGTACTTC. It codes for CASTSGASGRWETQYF. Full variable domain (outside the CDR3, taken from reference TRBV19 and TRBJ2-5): DGGITQSPKYLFRKEGQNVTLSCEQNLNHDAMYWYRQDPGQGLRLIYYSQIVNDFQKGDIAEGYSVSREKKESFPLTVTSAQKNPTAFYLCASTSGASGRWETQYFGPGTRLLVL.

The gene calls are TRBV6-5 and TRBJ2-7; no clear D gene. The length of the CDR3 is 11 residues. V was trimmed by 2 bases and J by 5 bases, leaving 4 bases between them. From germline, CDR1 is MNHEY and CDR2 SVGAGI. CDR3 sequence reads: CASSYMDEQYF. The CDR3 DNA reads TGTGCCAGCAGTTACATGGACGAGCAGTACTTC.

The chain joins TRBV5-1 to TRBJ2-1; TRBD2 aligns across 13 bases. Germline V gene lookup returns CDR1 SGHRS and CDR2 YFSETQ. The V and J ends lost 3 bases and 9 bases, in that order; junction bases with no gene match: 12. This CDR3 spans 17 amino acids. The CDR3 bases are TGCGCCAGCAGCTCCGGCTATACTAGCGGGGGGGCTAGTGAGCAGTTCTTC. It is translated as CASSSGYTSGGASEQFF.

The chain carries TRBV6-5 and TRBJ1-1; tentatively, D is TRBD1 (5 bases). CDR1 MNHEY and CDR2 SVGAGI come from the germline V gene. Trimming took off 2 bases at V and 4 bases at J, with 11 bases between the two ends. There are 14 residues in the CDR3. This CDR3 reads CASSYIRVGTEAFF. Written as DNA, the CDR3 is TGTGCCAGCAGTTACATCAGGGTCGGCACTGAAGCTTTCTTT.

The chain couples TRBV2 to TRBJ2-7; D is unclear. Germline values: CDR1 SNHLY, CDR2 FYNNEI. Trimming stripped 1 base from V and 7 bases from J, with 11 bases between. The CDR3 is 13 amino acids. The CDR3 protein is CASSEEAPQEQYF. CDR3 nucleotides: TGTGCCAGCAGTGAAGAGGCTCCCCAGGAGCAGTACTTC.

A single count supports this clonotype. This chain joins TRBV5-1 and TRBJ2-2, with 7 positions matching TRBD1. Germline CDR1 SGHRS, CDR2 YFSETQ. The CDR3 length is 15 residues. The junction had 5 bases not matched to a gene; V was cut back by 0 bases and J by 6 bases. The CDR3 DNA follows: TGCGCCAGCAGCTTGGAGGACAGGCCGGCCGGGGAGCTGTTTTTT. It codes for CASSLEDRPAGELFF.

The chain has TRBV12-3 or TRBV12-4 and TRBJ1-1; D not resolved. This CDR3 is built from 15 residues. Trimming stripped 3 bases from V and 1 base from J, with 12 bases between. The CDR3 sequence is CASSFEQVWNTEAFF. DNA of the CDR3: TGTGCCAGCAGTTTTGAGCAGGTCTGGAACACTGAAGCTTTCTTT.